A single sample gave rise to the 10 T cell receptor beta chains below, sequenced in a study of cytomegalovirus exposure and HLA in healthy donors. Both 60 Vbeta primers and 13 Jbeta primers went into the PCR. TCRdb keeps only in-frame clones here, not all; method: immunoSEQ multiplex PCR. The sample records some 130,000 clones, around 70% being singletons. Sequenced material: PBMCs. The receptors originated from a man under 40 in good health and CMV-seropositive.

This chain joins TRBV2 and TRBJ1-1; D not certain. CDR1 and CDR2 (germline): SNHLY, FYNNEI. Trimming left V 3 bases short and J 1 base short, with 6 bases between. This CDR3 comprises 13 residues. The CDR3, as DNA: TGTGCCAGCAGTGATCAGCGGAACACTGAAGCTTTCTTT. Its translation: CASSDQRNTEAFF.

A word on this clone: Other nucleotide sequences in the sample specify the same CDR3. The V call is TRBV5-1, the J call TRBJ1-2; 10 nucleotides line up with TRBD1. Trimming removed 0 bases from V and 5 bases from J; junction bases left unmatched: 4. The CDR3 covers 15 residues. In germline, CDR1 is SGHRS, CDR2 YFSETQ. The DNA of the CDR3 is TGCGCCAGCAGCTTGGGGGGGACAGGGGATTATGGCTACACCTTC. Its protein is CASSLGGTGDYGYTF.

CDR3 DNA: TGTGCCAGCAGCGTAGGCGGTTGGGACACCGGGGAGCTGTTTTTT. Its translation is CASSVGGWDTGELFF. The chain couples TRBV9 to TRBJ2-2; no clear D. CDR1 SGDLS and CDR2 YYNGEE come from the germline V gene. Deletions cut 0 bases from V and 3 bases from J, with 9 bases between. The CDR3 sequence is 15 residues long. Full variable domain (remainder filled in from reference TRBV9 and TRBJ2-2): DSGVTQTPKHLITATGQRVTLRCSPRSGDLSVYWYQQSLDQGLQFLIQYYNGEERAKGNILERFSAQQFPDLHSELNLSSLELGDSALYFCASSVGGWDTGELFFGEGSRLTVL.

The rearrangement links TRBV7-2 to TRBJ2-2; D is unresolved. V was pared by 1 base and J by 2 bases, with 8 bases between. The CDR3 loop spans 15 amino acids. Germline V gene sequence: CDR1 SGHTA, CDR2 FQGNSA. CDR3 in amino acids: CASSLDRINTGELFF. CDR3 nucleotide sequence: TGTGCCAGCAGCTTAGACAGAATCAACACCGGGGAGCTGTTTTTT. Together with reference TRBV7-2 and TRBJ2-2, the CDR3 gives the full variable domain: GAGVSQSPSNKVTEKGKDVELRCDPISGHTALYWYRQSLGQGLEFLIYFQGNSAPDKSGLPSDRFSAERTGGSVSTLTIQRTQQEDSAVYLCASSLDRINTGELFFGEGSRLTVL.

The chain recombines TRBV15 with TRBJ2-2, with D maybe TRBD2 (6 bases). V lost 0 bases and J 3 bases, leaving 17 bases between the germline ends. Germline V lookup: CDR1 LNHNV, CDR2 YYDKDF (reference sequence). The CDR3 spans 18 residues. DNA of the CDR3: TGTGCCACCAGCAGAGAAGGAATCGGCAGGGAGGACACCGGGGAGCTGTTTTTT. It yields the protein CATSREGIGREDTGELFF.

The chain couples TRBV6-6 to TRBJ2-5, with 8 bases lining up with TRBD1. With 10 bases clipped from V and 4 bases from J, the junction kept 11 bases outside the gene matches. CDR3 length: 14 residues. Germline V gene sequence: CDR1 MNHNY, CDR2 SVGAGI (reference sequence). As DNA, the CDR3 is TGTGCCACCACCCCTCAGGGGGCGGGAGAGACCCAGTACTTC. Translated: CATTPQGAGETQYF.

The V and J genes are TRBV5-6 and TRBJ2-7; 8 bases are shared with TRBD1. The CDR3 totals 16 residues. J gave up 1 base and V 1 base, and 7 bases lay outside the gene matches. Germline V lookup: CDR1 SGHDT, CDR2 YYEEEE. The CDR3, as DNA: TGTGCCAGCAGCTTGCGGCAGGGGGCAGGTTCCTACGAGCAGTACTTC. Its protein is CASSLRQGAGSYEQYF.

The table lists this clone with a few counts. The rearrangement uses TRBV10-2 and TRBJ2-7; 9 positions match TRBD2. V shed 8 bases and J 7 bases; nucleotides not matched to a gene: 9. The CDR3 is made up of 13 amino acids. CDR1 and CDR2 (germline): WSHSY, SAAADI. In DNA form, the CDR3 reads TGCGCCAGCCGAGTAGCGGGAGTGGGGGAGCAGTACTTC. It codes for CASRVAGVGEQYF.

J is TRBJ1-2 and V is TRBV5-6, with 9 bases matching TRBD1. The CDR3 has 13 residues. Unmatched junction bases numbered 11, after V lost 9 bases and J lost 8 bases. The germline CDR1 and CDR2 sequences are SGHDT and YYEEEE. The CDR3 spells CATALQGAKGYTF. In nucleotides, the CDR3 is TGTGCCACCGCATTACAGGGGGCGAAGGGCTACACCTTC. The full variable domain, completed using reference TRBV5-6 and TRBJ1-2, is DAGVTQSPTHLIKTRGQQVTLRCSPKSGHDTVSWYQQALGQGPQFIFQYYEEEERQRGNFPDRFSGHQFPNYSSELNVNALLLGDSALYLCATALQGAKGYTFGSGTRLTVV.

V and J are TRBV5-1 and TRBJ1-2, with a possible D match to TRBD1 (5 bases). The ends were cut back, 2 bases at V and 2 bases at J, with 10 bases in the middle. Germline lookup yields CDR1 SGHRS and CDR2 YFSETQ. The CDR3 sequence is 14 residues long. In DNA, the CDR3 is TGCGCCAGCAGCTTTTCACAGGTCAACTATGGCTACACCTTC. Translating gives CASSFSQVNYGYTF.